What follows is one TCR beta chain and its context. This entry belongs to a study of beta chain features in type 1 diabetes. Study as a whole: Sorted cells examined across all samples numbered about 110,000,000.

V was pared by 1 base and J by 0 bases, with 9 bases between. Per germline, CDR1 SGHDN and CDR2 FVKESK. There are 15 residues in the CDR3. What was sequenced were expressed TCRB transcripts, since all of the isolated RNA had been reverse transcribed. TCRdb's table, derived via immunoSEQ multiplex PCR, lists solely in-frame clones and lacks some. The table records hundreds of thousands of clones, roughly 30% of them present only once. The receptor comes from a man aged 18 to 30 in good health. The chain has TRBV14 and TRBJ1-1; D is unresolved. The sequenced material came from naive CD4+ T cells from blood. CDR3 DNA: TGTGCCAGCAGCCAAGCGCGGCTCATGAACACTGAAGCTTTCTTT. Its translation: CASSQARLMNTEAFF.